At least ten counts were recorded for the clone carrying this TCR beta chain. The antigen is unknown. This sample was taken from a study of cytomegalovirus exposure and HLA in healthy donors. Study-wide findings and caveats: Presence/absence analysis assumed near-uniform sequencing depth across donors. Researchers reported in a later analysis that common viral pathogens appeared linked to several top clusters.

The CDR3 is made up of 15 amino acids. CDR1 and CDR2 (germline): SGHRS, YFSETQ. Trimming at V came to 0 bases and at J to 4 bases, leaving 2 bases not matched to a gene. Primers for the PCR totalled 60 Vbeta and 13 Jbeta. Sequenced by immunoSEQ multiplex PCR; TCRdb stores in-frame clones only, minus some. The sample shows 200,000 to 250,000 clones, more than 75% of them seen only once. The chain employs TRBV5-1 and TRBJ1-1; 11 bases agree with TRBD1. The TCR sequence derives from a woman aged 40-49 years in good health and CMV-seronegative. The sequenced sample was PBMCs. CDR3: CASSLGTGGLTEAFF. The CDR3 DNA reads TGCGCCAGCAGCTTGGGGACAGGGGGCCTCACTGAAGCTTTCTTT. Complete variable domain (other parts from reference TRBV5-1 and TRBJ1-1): KAGVTQTPRYLIKTRGQQVTLSCSPISGHRSVSWYQQTPGQGLQFLFEYFSETQRNKGNFPGRFSGRQFSNSRSEMNVSTLELGDSALYLCASSLGTGGLTEAFFGQGTRLTVV.